This T cell receptor beta chain was retrieved from a study of response to subunit inactivated influenza vaccine. Note on this clonotype: Its matching antigen is unknown.

Germline CDR1 reads DFQATT; CDR2 reads SNEGSKA (reference sequence). With 0 bases clipped from V and 0 bases from J, the junction kept 7 bases outside the gene matches. The CDR3 runs to 16 residues. TCRdb re-analysed the RT-PCR reads in MiXCR, keeping a single row per CDR3 protein. The sample shows around 520,000 distinct CDR3 sequences, 12% of them seen only once. Points from the study as a whole: Authors suggested each seasonal flu vaccination may recruit only limited numbers of new T cells.

The sequencing used PBMCs from blood, collected on the day of vaccination. The chain joins TRBV20-1 to TRBJ2-7; TRBD1 matches 8 bases. The receptor's source is a man in his fifties who received an inactivated influenza vaccine. CDR3 residues: CSARDPPGQVSYEQYF. CDR3 nucleotide sequence: TGCAGTGCTAGAGATCCCCCGGGACAGGTCTCCTACGAGCAGTACTTC.